The rows below give T cell receptor beta chains drawn from one sample of a study of blood T cell repertoires in COVID-19. Assay: immunoSEQ multiplex PCR; the TCRdb copy retains only in-frame clones and omits some. The sample yields 150,000 or so clones, about 85% seen once. Sequenced sample: peripheral blood. Receptors originate from a man aged 55-75 years who had recovered from COVID-19. CDR3s leave out the opening cysteine and the closing phenylalanine or tryptophan.

>TRBV2
ASSSTGSHGNEQF
>TRBV30
AASWSSYNEQF
>TRBV20-1
TPLSDTEAF
>TRBV5-8
ASSLGQSLGTQY
>TRBV4-2
ASRPPGQGREKLF
>TRBV18
ASSPTSGAGETQY
>TRBV9
ASSAHQGNYGYT
>TRBV7-3
ASSQPGAVDDTQY
>TRBV6-6
ASSPVLPGQGVITGTDTQY
>TRBV12-3/TRBV12-4
ASSRLETL
>TRBV19
ASSISGGGGYTDTQY
>TRBV6-2/TRBV6-3
ASSLLQGQGSPLH
>TRBV29-1
SVGQGFDEQF
>TRBV30
AWTGAGANVLT
>TRBV5-1
ASSLRDSDTGELF
>TRBV19
ASSRQRNTIY